This record concerns one TCR beta chain sequence. Its target is not known. The data stem from a study of regulatory T cells in long-lasting Graves disease. Study observations and caveats: TRBV28 was favored in persistent disease, as were TRBJ1-2 and TRBJ2-5. Graves' patients with persistent disease showed TCR diversity lower than patients newly diagnosed.

The time point here: persistent/refractory GD, antithyroid drugs over 5 years with positive TRAb. After RNA was extracted from PBMCs, the TCR library was made from it. With iRepertoire HTBI primers and Arm-PCR of CDR3 regions, TCR beta libraries were built. Via MiXCR, TCRdb re-called the multiplex PCR reads, giving one row per CDR3 protein. Here the sample spans 700,000 or so distinct CDR3 sequences, 25% to 35% being singletons. The CDR3 covers 13 residues. Germline-derived CDR1 and CDR2 are MDHEN and SYDVKM. The V and J ends lost 7 bases and 2 bases respectively, with 11 bases between them. The TCR sequence derives from a female donor with Graves disease. Source: peripheral blood mononuclear cells (PBMCs), taken when the disease was refractory, from a patient treated with antithyroid drugs. The chain employs TRBV28 and TRBJ1-1; no reliable D call. CDR3 bases: TGTGCCAGCACCTCCGGGATAAACACTGAAGCTTTCTTT. This sequence encodes CASTSGINTEAFF.